This TCR beta chain was documented in a study of shared clonotypes between healthy human individuals. CDR3 length equals 15 residues. Unsorted PBMC DNA was sequenced on ten immunoSEQ deep assay plates. Method: immunoSEQ multiplex PCR; TCRdb's copy keeps in-frame clones and lacks some. This table has a few hundred thousand clones, around three quarters appearing once. The sample consisted of PBMCs. This sequence joins TRBV21-1 and TRBJ2-7; the table gives TRBD1 as D, unverified against the DNA. TRBV21-1 is termed a pseudogene. The TCR originated in a woman in her 40s in good health. Some clones in this sample may be carry-over from other donors' samples. CDR3 sequence (DNA): TGTGCCAGCAGCAATGGTCCCAGTCACTCCTACGAGCAGTACTTC. Residues: CASSNGPSHSYEQYF.